The sequence of this TCR beta chain was determined in a study of T cells in Graves' hyperthyroidism and ophthalmopathy. It was RNA transcripts that yielded the amplified TCR beta CDR3 regions. An initial round of RT-PCR targeting the TCR CDR3 relied on the HTBI primer set. TCRdb re-called the multiplex PCR reads with MiXCR, one entry per CDR3 protein. The sample consists of around 620,000 distinct CDR3 sequences, about 43% of them appearing once. This clonotype came up many times. The CDR3 spans 16 residues. Germline V lookup: CDR1 SNHLY, CDR2 FYNNEI. J was trimmed by 4 bases and V by 2 bases; bases with no gene match: 9.

This TCR was sampled from an adult woman with Graves' disease, either hyperthyroidism or ophthalmopathy (not recorded which). This sequence joins TRBV2 and TRBJ1-1; 8 bases are a match to TRBD1. Source material: peripheral blood or thyroid tissue (not recorded which). CDR3: CASSETHDRGTTEAFF. The CDR3 DNA reads TGTGCCAGCAGTGAAACACACGACAGGGGCACCACTGAAGCTTTCTTT.